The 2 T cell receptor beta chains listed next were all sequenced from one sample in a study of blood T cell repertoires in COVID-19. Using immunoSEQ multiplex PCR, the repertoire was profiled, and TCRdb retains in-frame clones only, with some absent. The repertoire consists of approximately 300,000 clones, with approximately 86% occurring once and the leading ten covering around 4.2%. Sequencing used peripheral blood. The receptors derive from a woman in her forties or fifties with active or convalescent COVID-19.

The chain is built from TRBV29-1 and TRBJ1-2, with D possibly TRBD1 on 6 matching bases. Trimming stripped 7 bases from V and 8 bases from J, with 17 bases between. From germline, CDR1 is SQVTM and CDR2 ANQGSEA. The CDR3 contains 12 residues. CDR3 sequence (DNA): TGCAGCGCCGAGAAGCCAGGGGACGGCTACACCTTC. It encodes CSAEKPGDGYTF.

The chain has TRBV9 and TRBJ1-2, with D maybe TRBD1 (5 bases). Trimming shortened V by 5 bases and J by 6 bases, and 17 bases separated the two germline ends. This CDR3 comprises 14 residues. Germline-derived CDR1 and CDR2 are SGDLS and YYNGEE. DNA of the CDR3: TGTGCCAGCAGTGCCGGGGGGAATCTGGATGGCTACACCTTC. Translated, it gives CASSAGGNLDGYTF.